The rows below give T cell receptor beta chains drawn from one sample of a study of T cells in Graves' hyperthyroidism and ophthalmopathy. One entry per CDR3 protein, called by TCRdb with MiXCR from the multiplex PCR reads. This table holds around 35,000 distinct CDR3 sequences, about 53% found once. The material sequenced was blood. These receptors all stem from a middle-aged woman with Graves' ophthalmopathy. Both conserved end residues are part of each CDR3. The order of the fields is clone size, V gene, D gene, J gene, CDR3 DNA, CDR3 protein. D genes are given only for firm matches. The listing skips clone size in some rows; elsewhere it reads once, few, many or a size class.

clone size: NA; V gene: TRBV20-1; D gene: TRBD1; J gene: TRBJ1-5; CDR3 DNA: TGCAGTGCTAGGGGGACAGGGGTTACTCAGCCCCAGCATTTT; CDR3 protein: CSARGTGVTQPQHF
clone size: many; V gene: TRBV6-5; D gene: NA; J gene: TRBJ1-5; CDR3 DNA: TGTGCCAGCAGACAATCCGACGCAGGGTACAATCAGCCCCAGCATTTT; CDR3 protein: CASRQSDAGYNQPQHF
clone size: NA; V gene: TRBV15; D gene: NA; J gene: TRBJ2-3; CDR3 DNA: TGTGCCACCAGCAGAGGGGGGGCGGAAGAGGATACGCAGTATTTT; CDR3 protein: CATSRGGAEEDTQYF
clone size: medium-sized; V gene: TRBV15; D gene: TRBD2; J gene: TRBJ2-3; CDR3 DNA: TGTGCCACCAGCGGTCCTAGCGGTGATACGCAGTATTTT; CDR3 protein: CATSGPSGDTQYF
clone size: NA; V gene: TRBV20-1; D gene: TRBD2; J gene: TRBJ2-5; CDR3 DNA: TGCAGTGCTAGAGGACTAGCGTATGAGACCCAGTACTTC; CDR3 protein: CSARGLAYETQYF
clone size: few; V gene: TRBV19; D gene: TRBD2; J gene: TRBJ2-7; CDR3 DNA: TGTGCCAGTAGTTCGACTAGCAAGGGCGACTACGAGCAGTACTTC; CDR3 protein: CASSSTSKGDYEQYF
clone size: many; V gene: TRBV7-2; D gene: NA; J gene: TRBJ2-5; CDR3 DNA: TGTGCCAGCAGCTTAGGCTCAGAGACCCAGTACTTC; CDR3 protein: CASSLGSETQYF
clone size: NA; V gene: TRBV7-6; D gene: TRBD2; J gene: TRBJ2-3; CDR3 DNA: TGTGCCAGCAGCACTAGCGGGAGGGCCGGGGTAGATACGCAGTATTTT; CDR3 protein: CASSTSGRAGVDTQYF
clone size: many; V gene: TRBV9; D gene: TRBD1; J gene: TRBJ2-2; CDR3 DNA: TGTGCCAGCAGCGTAGTAGGGACAGGGGGCACCGGGGAGCTGTTTTTT; CDR3 protein: CASSVVGTGGTGELFF
clone size: NA; V gene: TRBV2; D gene: TRBD1; J gene: TRBJ1-4; CDR3 DNA: TGTGCCAGCAGTGATAATCGTCTCCGGGACAGGGGGGCTCGGAATGAAAAACTGTTTTTT; CDR3 protein: CASSDNRLRDRGARNEKLFF
clone size: NA; V gene: TRBV2; D gene: NA; J gene: TRBJ2-1; CDR3 DNA: TGTGCCTGCCCCATGGTGCCAAGTAGCGATGAGCAGTTCTTC; CDR3 protein: CACPMVPSSDEQFF
clone size: many; V gene: TRBV20-1; D gene: TRBD2; J gene: TRBJ2-3; CDR3 DNA: TGCAGGGCCGGGGGGGCTGGAACAGATACGCAGTATTTT; CDR3 protein: CRAGGAGTDTQYF
clone size: many; V gene: TRBV19; D gene: NA; J gene: TRBJ1-1; CDR3 DNA: TGTGCCAGTAATATGGGAGTTAGGACTGAAGCTTTCTTT; CDR3 protein: CASNMGVRTEAFF
clone size: NA; V gene: TRBV5-1; D gene: NA; J gene: TRBJ1-6; CDR3 DNA: TGCGCCAGCAGCTTGGCGGTGGAAGGGAATTCACCCCTCCACTTT; CDR3 protein: CASSLAVEGNSPLHF
clone size: once; V gene: TRBV4-3; D gene: NA; J gene: TRBJ1-4; CDR3 DNA: TGCGCCAGCAGCCAAGTAGGGGGGGCGGACGAAAAACTGTTTTTT; CDR3 protein: CASSQVGGADEKLFF
clone size: NA; V gene: TRBV15; D gene: TRBD1; J gene: TRBJ2-5; CDR3 DNA: TGTGCCACCAGCAGAAGGACAGGGGACGATCAGCCCCAGTACTTC; CDR3 protein: CATSRRTGDDQPQYF
clone size: many; V gene: TRBV4-3; D gene: TRBD1; J gene: TRBJ1-2; CDR3 DNA: TGCGCCAGCAGCCAAGACTTCCTACAGGGGATGGGCTACACCTTC; CDR3 protein: CASSQDFLQGMGYTF
clone size: NA; V gene: TRBV29-1; D gene: NA; J gene: TRBJ2-7; CDR3 DNA: TGCAGCGTTACGCAGGGGGGTAGCGGGACAGGGCGATACGAGCAGTACTTC; CDR3 protein: CSVTQGGSGTGRYEQYF
clone size: NA; V gene: TRBV6-4; D gene: TRBD2; J gene: TRBJ2-2; CDR3 DNA: TGTGCCAGCAGAGCCGGGACTAGCGACACCGGGGAGCTGTTTTTT; CDR3 protein: CASRAGTSDTGELFF
clone size: once; V gene: TRBV5-1; D gene: TRBD1; J gene: TRBJ2-3; CDR3 DNA: TGCGCCAGCAGCTCGTGCCACGGGACAGACTACGAGCAGTATTTT; CDR3 protein: CASSSCHGTDYEQYF
clone size: once; V gene: TRBV5-1; D gene: TRBD1; J gene: TRBJ2-1; CDR3 DNA: TGCGCCAGCAGGACAGGGGGCTCCTTTTGGAGCAATGAGCAGTTCTTC; CDR3 protein: CASRTGGSFWSNEQFF
clone size: NA; V gene: TRBV20-1; D gene: NA; J gene: TRBJ1-5; CDR3 DNA: TGCAGTGCTAGGGGATCGGGGTTTACCTACGAGCAGCCCCAGCATTTT; CDR3 protein: CSARGSGFTYEQPQHF
clone size: many; V gene: TRBV7-9; D gene: TRBD2; J gene: TRBJ2-1; CDR3 DNA: TGTGCCAGCAGTTCCTCCGGGACTAGCGGGGGGAACAATGAGCAGTTCTTC; CDR3 protein: CASSSSGTSGGNNEQFF
clone size: NA; V gene: TRBV15; D gene: NA; J gene: TRBJ2-3; CDR3 DNA: TGTGCCACCAGCAGAGATGGCGCCGCCCTTTCGGATACGCAGTATTTT; CDR3 protein: CATSRDGAALSDTQYF
clone size: NA; V gene: TRBV20-1; D gene: NA; J gene: TRBJ1-2; CDR3 DNA: TGCAGTGCTCCTAGGGGAGTTGACGGCTACACCTTC; CDR3 protein: CSAPRGVDGYTF
clone size: once; V gene: TRBV2; D gene: TRBD2; J gene: TRBJ2-3; CDR3 DNA: TGTGCCAGCAGTGAAGCAGCGGGGGGAGATACAGATACGCAGTATTTT; CDR3 protein: CASSEAAGGDTDTQYF
clone size: many; V gene: TRBV5-6; D gene: TRBD1; J gene: TRBJ1-1; CDR3 DNA: TGTGCCAGCAGCTTAATAGGGACAGGGCGGACTGAAGCTTTCTTT; CDR3 protein: CASSLIGTGRTEAFF
clone size: NA; V gene: TRBV20-1; D gene: TRBD1; J gene: TRBJ2-5; CDR3 DNA: TGCAGTGCCAGAGGGACAGCAAGTCAAGAGACCCAGTACTTC; CDR3 protein: CSARGTASQETQYF
clone size: many; V gene: TRBV11-3; D gene: NA; J gene: TRBJ2-5; CDR3 DNA: TGTGCCAGCAGCTTAGATACGGCCAGAGAGACCCAGTACTTC; CDR3 protein: CASSLDTARETQYF
clone size: many; V gene: TRBV12-3/TRBV12-4; D gene: NA; J gene: TRBJ1-2; CDR3 DNA: TGTGCCAGCAGCCTGACTTACTATGGCTACACCTTC; CDR3 protein: CASSLTYYGYTF
clone size: medium-sized; V gene: TRBV20-1; D gene: NA; J gene: TRBJ2-1; CDR3 DNA: TGCAGTGCTAGAGCGCCTTCCTACAATGAGCAGTTCTTC; CDR3 protein: CSARAPSYNEQFF
clone size: medium-sized; V gene: TRBV2; D gene: NA; J gene: TRBJ2-7; CDR3 DNA: TGTGCCAGCAGTGGACAGTTCGAGCAGTACTTC; CDR3 protein: CASSGQFEQYF
clone size: NA; V gene: TRBV13; D gene: NA; J gene: TRBJ2-4; CDR3 DNA: TGTGCCAGCAGCTTAGAGGGGGTTGCTGGAAACATTCAGTACTTC; CDR3 protein: CASSLEGVAGNIQYF
clone size: many; V gene: TRBV12-3/TRBV12-4; D gene: NA; J gene: TRBJ2-3; CDR3 DNA: TGTGCCAGCAGTTTTTCCGGCCTCACAGATACGCAGTATTTT; CDR3 protein: CASSFSGLTDTQYF
clone size: NA; V gene: TRBV9; D gene: TRBD1; J gene: TRBJ1-6; CDR3 DNA: TGTGCCAGCAGCGTAGGGGGACAGGGGAGTAACTCACCCCTCCACTTT; CDR3 protein: CASSVGGQGSNSPLHF
clone size: NA; V gene: TRBV9; D gene: TRBD2; J gene: TRBJ2-3; CDR3 DNA: TGTGCCAGCAGCGTAGGGGCTAGCGGGAGTGGCACAGATACGCAGTATTTT; CDR3 protein: CASSVGASGSGTDTQYF
clone size: NA; V gene: TRBV20-1; D gene: TRBD2; J gene: TRBJ2-7; CDR3 DNA: TGCAGTGCTATTGGGACTAGCTCCCGGAGGTTGGACGAGCAGTACTTC; CDR3 protein: CSAIGTSSRRLDEQYF
clone size: many; V gene: TRBV6-1; D gene: TRBD1; J gene: TRBJ1-2; CDR3 DNA: TGTGCCACCGAGACAGGGGGGGGCTATGGCTACACCTTC; CDR3 protein: CATETGGGYGYTF
clone size: medium-sized; V gene: TRBV10-3; D gene: TRBD2; J gene: TRBJ2-1; CDR3 DNA: TGTGCCATCAGCAATAGCGGGGGGGCAGTATATGAGCAGTTCTTC; CDR3 protein: CAISNSGGAVYEQFF
clone size: NA; V gene: TRBV20-1; D gene: TRBD1; J gene: TRBJ1-1; CDR3 DNA: TGCAGTGCTAGAGAACGGGACAGGAACACTGAAGCTTTCTTT; CDR3 protein: CSARERDRNTEAFF
clone size: medium-sized; V gene: TRBV10-3; D gene: TRBD1; J gene: TRBJ1-2; CDR3 DNA: TGTGCCATCAAAGCCAGGGGGAATGACTATGGCTACACCTTC; CDR3 protein: CAIKARGNDYGYTF
clone size: many; V gene: TRBV7-2; D gene: NA; J gene: TRBJ2-7; CDR3 DNA: TGTGCCAGCAGCCCATGGGGCCCCAACTACGAGCAGTACTTC; CDR3 protein: CASSPWGPNYEQYF
clone size: once; V gene: TRBV7-3; D gene: TRBD2; J gene: TRBJ2-7; CDR3 DNA: TGTGCCAGCAGCTTGGGTTTAGGCGGGGGGGCACCCTACGAGCAGTACTTC; CDR3 protein: CASSLGLGGGAPYEQYF
clone size: many; V gene: TRBV2; D gene: TRBD1; J gene: TRBJ1-5; CDR3 DNA: TGTGCCAGCAGCCCGGGGACAGGGATGTTTCAGCCCCAGCATTTT; CDR3 protein: CASSPGTGMFQPQHF
clone size: NA; V gene: TRBV7-9; D gene: TRBD2; J gene: TRBJ2-1; CDR3 DNA: TGTGCCAGCAGCTTCGGCGGGGGGGCATATGAGCAGTTCTTC; CDR3 protein: CASSFGGGAYEQFF
clone size: once; V gene: TRBV11-3; D gene: TRBD1; J gene: TRBJ1-2; CDR3 DNA: TGTGCCAGCAGCTCCGGCAGGGGGCCGTATGGCTACACCTTC; CDR3 protein: CASSSGRGPYGYTF
clone size: NA; V gene: TRBV20-1; D gene: NA; J gene: TRBJ1-1; CDR3 DNA: TGCAGTGCTAGAGATTTAGGGACTAGTACTGAAGCTTTCTTT; CDR3 protein: CSARDLGTSTEAFF